A selection of T cell receptor beta chains follows, all from one sample in a study of blood T cell repertoires in COVID-19. Clones were sequenced by immunoSEQ multiplex PCR, and TCRdb holds only the in-frame ones, with some missing. The sample lists 200,000 to 300,000 clones, about 91% occurring once. The sample consisted of PBMCs or T cells enriched from blood (not recorded which). These receptors were obtained from a woman in her thirties or forties with acute COVID-19. The CDR3 runs from the conserved cysteine through the conserved F or W. A D gene is named only where the DNA matches it firmly. The listing skips clone size in some rows; elsewhere it reads once, few, many or a size class.

V,size,D,J,CDR3,DNA
TRBV7-2,-,TRBD1,TRBJ1-3,CASSLNRGSSSGNTIYF,TGTGCCAGCAGCTTAAACAGGGGGTCCAGCTCTGGAAACACCATATATTTT
TRBV7-2,-,TRBD2,TRBJ2-1,CASSLAGTIPYNEQFF,TGTGCCAGCAGCTTAGCCGGGACTATCCCCTACAATGAGCAGTTCTTC
TRBV12-3/TRBV12-4,-,TRBD1,TRBJ1-1,CASSDRGRAEAFF,TGTGCCAGCAGTGACAGGGGGCGAGCTGAAGCTTTCTTT
TRBV10-2,-,-,TRBJ2-7,CASSEGSGAYEQYF,TGCGCCAGCAGTGAAGGGAGTGGCGCCTACGAGCAGTACTTC
TRBV6-4,-,TRBD2,TRBJ2-3,CASSEKEGSGGTDTQYF,TGTGCCAGCAGTGAGAAGGAGGGTAGCGGGGGCACAGATACGCAGTATTTT
TRBV9,-,-,TRBJ2-2,CASSVRGGGELFF,TGTGCCAGCAGCGTACGGGGAGGCGGGGAGCTGTTTTTT
TRBV7-2,-,-,TRBJ1-6,CASRGGSSYNSPLHF,TGTGCCAGCAGGGGGGGGAGCTCCTATAATTCACCCCTCCACTTT
TRBV11-2,-,-,TRBJ2-1,CASSLGSDSYNEQFF,TGTGCCAGCAGCTTAGGCAGCGACTCCTACAATGAGCAGTTCTTC
TRBV11-2,once,TRBD2,TRBJ2-2,CASTWTSGSYNTGELFF,TGTGCCAGCACCTGGACTAGCGGGAGTTATAACACCGGGGAGCTGTTTTTT
TRBV2,-,-,TRBJ2-7,CASSEVGGGRIGVYF,TGTGCCAGCAGTGAAGTCGGAGGAGGTCGGATTGGGGTGTACTTC
TRBV5-1,once,-,TRBJ1-6,CASSFEGHYNSPLHF,TGCGCCAGCAGCTTCGAGGGACACTATAATTCACCCCTCCACTTT